This entry lists 2 T cell receptor beta chains sequenced from one sample in a study of vaccination and CD4 T cells after COVID-19. TCRdb re-called the PCR reads with MiXCR, one entry per CDR3 protein. The sample lists tens of thousands of distinct CDR3 sequences; roughly 50% were seen once. The sequenced sample was CD4+ T cells from blood, obtained before SARS-CoV-2 vaccination. The receptors stem from a human donor who had recovered from COVID-19.

The J gene is TRBJ1-3, the V gene TRBV6-1; D call uncertain. V lost 7 bases to trimming and J lost 0 bases, with 13 bases between them. CDR3 length equals 15 residues. CDR1 MNHNS and CDR2 SASEGT come from the germline V gene. The CDR3 reads CASTPVGSSGNTIYF. CDR3 nucleotides: TGTGCCAGCACCCCGGTGGGGAGCTCTGGAAACACCATATATTTT.

This clonotype was counted between two and nine times. The chain combines TRBV7-2 with TRBJ1-2, with a weak D call TRBD1 (6 bases). Trimming shortened V by 4 bases and J by 4 bases, and 16 bases separated the two germline ends. The CDR3 covers 15 residues. Germline loops: CDR1 SGHTA, CDR2 FQGNSA. DNA of the CDR3: TGTGCCAGCAGCTCAGAGGGGGGGAGGTCCTATGGCTACACCTTC. It translates to CASSSEGGRSYGYTF.